This T cell receptor (beta chain) was observed in a study of blood T cell repertoires in COVID-19. Study context: Sample material is recorded as cDNA or gDNA derived from T cells, B-cell-depleted T cells, or PBMCs.

Measured with immunoSEQ multiplex PCR; TCRdb has only the in-frame clones, and not every one. The sample consists of 300,000 to 400,000 clones, more than 75% of them appearing once. This CDR3 comprises 13 residues. The germline V and J ends were trimmed by 2 bases and 8 bases, with 12 bases remaining between them. Germline values: CDR1 LGHDT, CDR2 YNNKEL (reference sequence). The cohort comprised adults aged about 18 to 89 years residing in about 25 US areas. Cohort placement rested on clinical history that participants reported themselves. Recovery among Cohort 3 donors was established by two negative PCRs, clearance, or symptom resolution.

The clonotype originates from a man aged 60 to 69 who had recovered from COVID-19. The chain couples TRBV3-1 (or the pseudogene TRBV3-2) to TRBJ1-2; the D is unclear. The sequenced sample consisted of PBMCs or T cells enriched from blood (not recorded which). In DNA form, the CDR3 reads TGTGCCAGCAGCCAAAATGTAGGAGTGGGCTACACCTTC. Its translation is CASSQNVGVGYTF.